Presented here are 13 T cell receptor beta chains from one specimen sequenced in a study of shared clonotypes between healthy human individuals. Data came from immunoSEQ multiplex PCR; TCRdb stores just in-frame clones and leaves some out. Here the sample spans about a million clones, less than 85% being singletons. Sequences were obtained from memory CD4+ T cells sorted from blood. The subset: CD45RA-negative fraction. The receptors were sampled from a man in his late teens or twenties in good health.

The V gene is TRBV5-1, the J gene TRBJ2-2, with 11 bases fitting TRBD2. CDR1 is SGHRS, CDR2 YFSETQ, per germline. The ends lost 2 bases at V and 5 bases at J; junction bases unmatched: 11. CDR3 length equals 18 residues. CDR3 coding DNA: TGCGCCAGCAGCTTCGTGGGACTAGCGGATCGAGAAACCGGGGAGCTGTTTTTT. Its protein is CASSFVGLADRETGELFF.

The J gene is TRBJ1-3, the V gene TRBV5-8, with a weak D call TRBD1 (5 bases). This CDR3 region has 15 residues. Germline CDR1 and CDR2: SGHTS and YDEGEE. Deletions cut 3 bases from V and 0 bases from J, with 10 bases between. The CDR3, as DNA: TGTGCCAGCAGCTCGTCAGGGATCTCTGGAAACACCATATATTTT. Its protein product is CASSSSGISGNTIYF. The full variable domain, with the rest looked up from reference TRBV5-8 and TRBJ1-3, is EAGVTQSPTHLIKTRGQQATLRCSPISGHTSVYWYQQALGLGLQFLLWYDEGEERNRGNFPPRFSGRQFPNYSSELNVNALELEDSALYLCASSSSGISGNTIYFGEGSWLTVV.

In its sample, this clone was seen many times. V usage is TRBV7-9 and J usage is TRBJ2-5; weak D call: TRBD1 (6 bases). The length of the CDR3 is 14 residues. CDR1 and CDR2 from the germline V gene are SEHNR and FQNEAQ (reference sequence). Trimming stripped 5 bases from V and 6 bases from J, with 16 bases between. CDR3: CASSPDRSPQTQYF. The CDR3 region has the DNA TGTGCCAGCAGCCCAGACAGGTCGCCTCAGACCCAGTACTTC.

This clone has only a few counts. The chain has TRBV5-1 and TRBJ2-7; D call uncertain. The CDR3 spans 14 residues. Trimming took 0 bases from V and 2 from J, leaving 9 bases between them. The germline V gene has CDR1 SGHRS and CDR2 YFSETQ. CDR3 bases: TGCGCCAGCAGCTTGGAAGCGATGGCCTACGAGCAGTACTTC. Translated, it gives CASSLEAMAYEQYF.

V usage is TRBV6-6 and J usage is TRBJ1-2; D may be TRBD1 (5 bases). Trimming shortened V by 7 bases and J by 4 bases, and 13 bases separated the two germline ends. CDR3 length equals 13 residues. The germline CDR1 and CDR2 sequences are MNHNY and SVGAGI (reference sequence). This chain's CDR3 is CASTRDSFYGYTF. In nucleotides, the CDR3 is TGTGCCAGCACCAGAGACAGTTTCTATGGCTACACCTTC.

The chain uses TRBV27 and TRBJ2-6, with 7 bases fitting TRBD1. V dropped 5 bases and J dropped 0; count of bases not matched to a gene: 10. In germline, CDR1 is MNHEY, CDR2 SMNVEV (reference sequence). The CDR3 is 18 residues long. For the CDR3, the DNA is TGTGCCAGCAGTCTCCGGGACAGAAACCCCTCTGGGGCCAACGTCCTGACTTTC. Its protein is CASSLRDRNPSGANVLTF.

V gene TRBV5-6 combines with J gene TRBJ1-6; no clear D gene. V dropped 0 bases and J dropped 0 bases, with 7 bases sitting between them. The CDR3 runs to 16 residues. Germline V gene sequence: CDR1 SGHDT, CDR2 YYEEEE. The CDR3 spells CASSLDGSSYNSPLHF. DNA for the CDR3: TGTGCCAGCAGCTTGGATGGTAGCTCCTATAATTCACCCCTCCACTTT. The whole variable domain, filled in from reference TRBV5-6 and TRBJ1-6, reads DAGVTQSPTHLIKTRGQQVTLRCSPKSGHDTVSWYQQALGQGPQFIFQYYEEEERQRGNFPDRFSGHQFPNYSSELNVNALLLGDSALYLCASSLDGSSYNSPLHFGNGTRLTVT.

The genes are TRBV10-3 and TRBJ2-7, with 10 bases lining up with TRBD1. This CDR3 is built from 14 residues. V lost 7 bases, J lost 2 bases, and 5 bases stayed unmatched. Germline V gene sequence: CDR1 ENHRY, CDR2 SYGVKD. The CDR3, as DNA: TGTGCCATCATGGGACAGGGGTCAACCTACGAGCAGTACTTC. Amino acid sequence: CAIMGQGSTYEQYF.

The chain employs TRBV7-9 and TRBJ1-2, with a tentative D call TRBD1 (5 bases). Between the trimmed V and J ends, which lost 1 base and 7 bases, there was a span of 19 bases. This CDR3 is 16 amino acids long. CDR1 is SEHNR and CDR2 is FQNEAQ in the germline V gene (reference sequence). DNA for the CDR3: TGTGCCAGCAGCTTAGACAGGCCCGAAGCAAGTTCTGGCTACACCTTC. Translating it yields CASSLDRPEASSGYTF.

For this clone: The same CDR3 arises from other DNA sequences in this sample as well. The rearrangement joins TRBV2 to TRBJ1-2; 9 nucleotides match TRBD1. The V gene's germline CDR1 is SNHLY and CDR2 FYNNEI. The CDR3 contains 12 residues. V gave up 5 bases and J gave up 8 bases; unmatched junction bases: 3. Written as DNA, the CDR3 is TGTGCCAGCAGTCGGGACAGGGTCGGCTACACCTTC. It yields the protein CASSRDRVGYTF. Full variable domain (outside the CDR3, taken from reference TRBV2 and TRBJ1-2): EPEVTQTPSHQVTQMGQEVILRCVPISNHLYFYWYRQILGQKVEFLVSFYNNEISEKSEIFDDQFSVERPDGSNFTLKIRSTKLEDSAMYFCASSRDRVGYTFGSGTRLTVV.

The V and J genes are TRBV4-1 and TRBJ1-1; D not certain. The germline V and J ends were trimmed by 1 base and 4 bases, with 7 bases remaining between them. Germline V gene sequence: CDR1 MGHRA, CDR2 YSYEKL. The CDR3 has 13 residues. CDR3 sequence: CASSQGGSTEAFF. The CDR3 bases are TGCGCCAGCAGCCAAGGAGGCAGCACTGAAGCTTTCTTT.

The V and J genes are TRBV6-1 and TRBJ1-5; D unresolved. Germline V lookup: CDR1 MNHNS, CDR2 SASEGT. Trimming removed 2 bases at V and 4 bases at J, with 15 bases between. The CDR3 is 16 amino acids. The CDR3 reads CASSEKTPSPNQPQHF. CDR3 sequence (DNA): TGTGCCAGCAGTGAAAAAACCCCTAGTCCGAATCAGCCCCAGCATTTT.

This clone was detected only once. The V gene is TRBV5-1, the J gene TRBJ1-2, with D hard to call. Germline V gives CDR1 SGHRS, CDR2 YFSETQ. The CDR3 is 13 amino acids. V dropped 4 bases and J dropped 4 bases, with 11 bases sitting between them. DNA for the CDR3: TGCGCCAGCAGCGATAGTTCCCGCTATGGCTACACCTTC. Its protein product is CASSDSSRYGYTF. Using reference TRBV5-1 and TRBJ1-2 for the parts outside the CDR3, the full variable domain is KAGVTQTPRYLIKTRGQQVTLSCSPISGHRSVSWYQQTPGQGLQFLFEYFSETQRNKGNFPGRFSGRQFSNSRSEMNVSTLELGDSALYLCASSDSSRYGYTFGSGTRLTVV.